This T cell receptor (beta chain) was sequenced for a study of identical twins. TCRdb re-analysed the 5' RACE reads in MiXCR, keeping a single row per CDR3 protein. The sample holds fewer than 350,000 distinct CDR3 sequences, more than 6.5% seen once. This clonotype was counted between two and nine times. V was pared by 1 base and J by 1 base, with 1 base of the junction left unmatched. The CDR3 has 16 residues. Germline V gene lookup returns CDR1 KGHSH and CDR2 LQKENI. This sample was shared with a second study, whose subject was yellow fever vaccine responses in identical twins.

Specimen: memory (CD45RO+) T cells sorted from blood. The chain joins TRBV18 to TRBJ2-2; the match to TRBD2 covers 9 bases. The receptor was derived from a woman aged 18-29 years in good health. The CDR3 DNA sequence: TGTGCCAGCTCACCACGGACTAGCGAGAACACCGGGGAGCTGTTTTTT. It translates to CASSPRTSENTGELFF.